The rows below give T cell receptor beta chains drawn from one sample of a study of blood T cell repertoires in COVID-19. Only in-frame clones appear in the TCRdb table, and some are missing; sequencing was by immunoSEQ multiplex PCR. This table has some 150,000 clones, just under 85% appearing once. Sequenced material: peripheral blood. All receptors derive from a woman in her 40s with active or convalescent COVID-19. CDR3s include the opening cysteine and the closing phenylalanine or tryptophan. D genes are given only for firm matches. Rows may omit the clone size; those that give it use once, few, many or a size class.

D gene: TRBD1; clone size: -; J gene: TRBJ1-3; V gene: TRBV30; CDR3 protein: CAWSRTGVGNTIYF; CDR3 DNA: TGTGCCTGGAGCCGGACAGGGGTTGGAAACACCATATATTTT
D gene: TRBD1; clone size: -; J gene: TRBJ1-3; V gene: TRBV10-1; CDR3 protein: CASTRDSNSGNTIYF; CDR3 DNA: TGCGCCAGCACCCGGGACAGCAACTCTGGAAACACCATATATTTT
D gene: -; clone size: -; J gene: TRBJ1-3; V gene: TRBV21-1; CDR3 protein: CASSKDWMGDRGGNTIYF; CDR3 DNA: TGTGCCAGCAGCAAAGATTGGATGGGAGACAGGGGGGGAAACACCATATATTTT
D gene: TRBD1; clone size: -; J gene: TRBJ1-5; V gene: TRBV6-2/TRBV6-3; CDR3 protein: CASSPDREDQPQHF; CDR3 DNA: TGTGCCAGCAGCCCGGACAGGGAGGATCAGCCCCAGCATTTT
D gene: TRBD1; clone size: many; J gene: TRBJ1-1; V gene: TRBV29-1; CDR3 protein: CSATGAGTEAFF; CDR3 DNA: TGCAGCGCCACAGGGGCAGGGACTGAAGCTTTCTTT
D gene: -; clone size: -; J gene: TRBJ2-2; V gene: TRBV29-1; CDR3 protein: CSVEGRRDGLRGELFF; CDR3 DNA: TGCAGCGTTGAAGGAAGGAGGGACGGGCTACGCGGGGAGCTGTTTTTT
D gene: TRBD1; clone size: -; J gene: TRBJ1-2; V gene: TRBV30; CDR3 protein: CAWSVSGQGARRYGYTF; CDR3 DNA: TGTGCCTGGAGTGTCTCAGGACAGGGGGCGCGTCGTTATGGCTACACCTTC
D gene: TRBD2; clone size: -; J gene: TRBJ2-7; V gene: TRBV7-9; CDR3 protein: CASSFFAGGGKF; CDR3 DNA: TGTGCCAGCAGCTTTTTTGCGGGCGGGGGGAAGTTC
D gene: TRBD1; clone size: -; J gene: TRBJ1-5; V gene: TRBV20-1; CDR3 protein: CSASWRGRLSNQPQHF; CDR3 DNA: TGCAGTGCTAGTTGGAGGGGGCGCCTTAGCAATCAGCCCCAGCATTTT
D gene: TRBD1; clone size: -; J gene: TRBJ2-5; V gene: TRBV2; CDR3 protein: CASRAGGETQYF; CDR3 DNA: TGTGCCAGCAGGGCAGGGGGAGAGACCCAGTACTTC
D gene: -; clone size: -; J gene: TRBJ1-1; V gene: TRBV27; CDR3 protein: CASSRLGGSPEAFF; CDR3 DNA: TGTGCCAGCAGTCGCCTGGGGGGGAGCCCTGAAGCTTTCTTT
D gene: -; clone size: -; J gene: TRBJ2-3; V gene: TRBV29-1; CDR3 protein: CSVEASRRDVDTQYF; CDR3 DNA: TGCAGCGTTGAGGCCAGCCGGCGGGACGTTGATACGCAGTATTTT
D gene: TRBD2; clone size: -; J gene: TRBJ2-1; V gene: TRBV27; CDR3 protein: CATTSGGGYNEQFF; CDR3 DNA: TGTGCCACCACCTCCGGGGGGGGCTACAATGAGCAGTTCTTC
D gene: -; clone size: -; J gene: TRBJ1-2; V gene: TRBV9; CDR3 protein: CASRAYGYTF; CDR3 DNA: TGTGCCAGCAGGGCCTATGGCTACACCTTC
D gene: TRBD1; clone size: -; J gene: TRBJ1-5; V gene: TRBV2; CDR3 protein: CASSSDRGLNQPQHF; CDR3 DNA: TGTGCCAGCAGCTCAGACAGGGGACTCAATCAGCCCCAGCATTTT
D gene: TRBD2; clone size: -; J gene: TRBJ2-6; V gene: TRBV19; CDR3 protein: CASRGLAGTGANVLTF; CDR3 DNA: TGTGCCAGTCGGGGACTAGCGGGAACCGGGGCCAACGTCCTGACTTTC
D gene: -; clone size: few; J gene: TRBJ2-2; V gene: TRBV7-9; CDR3 protein: CASSLKYGNTGELFF; CDR3 DNA: TGTGCCAGCAGCCTAAAGTACGGTAACACCGGGGAGCTGTTTTTT
D gene: -; clone size: -; J gene: TRBJ2-5; V gene: TRBV30; CDR3 protein: CAWSVLKGAGETQYF; CDR3 DNA: TGTGCCTGGAGTGTACTGAAAGGGGCGGGGGAGACCCAGTACTTC
D gene: TRBD2; clone size: -; J gene: TRBJ2-1; V gene: TRBV6-2/TRBV6-3; CDR3 protein: CASSQLAGAYNEQFF; CDR3 DNA: TGTGCCAGCAGTCAATTAGCGGGAGCCTACAATGAGCAGTTCTTC
D gene: TRBD2; clone size: -; J gene: TRBJ2-1; V gene: TRBV5-8; CDR3 protein: CASSPASGGVYNEQFF; CDR3 DNA: TGTGCCAGCAGCCCGGCTAGCGGGGGGGTTTACAATGAGCAGTTCTTC
D gene: TRBD1; clone size: -; J gene: TRBJ1-2; V gene: TRBV11-2; CDR3 protein: CASSLDLGQSYGYTF; CDR3 DNA: TGTGCCAGCAGCTTAGACCTGGGACAGAGTTATGGCTACACCTTC
D gene: -; clone size: -; J gene: TRBJ2-3; V gene: TRBV2; CDR3 protein: CASGLGLLGDTQYF; CDR3 DNA: TGTGCCAGCGGCCTAGGACTATTAGGAGATACGCAGTATTTT
D gene: TRBD1; clone size: -; J gene: TRBJ1-3; V gene: TRBV27; CDR3 protein: CASRPTGGGNTIYF; CDR3 DNA: TGTGCCAGCCGTCCGACAGGGGGCGGAAACACCATATATTTT
D gene: -; clone size: -; J gene: TRBJ1-1; V gene: TRBV2; CDR3 protein: CASSDPWRGAGEAFF; CDR3 DNA: TGTGCCAGCAGCGATCCCTGGAGGGGCGCGGGTGAAGCTTTCTTT
D gene: TRBD1; clone size: -; J gene: TRBJ1-2; V gene: TRBV7-9; CDR3 protein: CASREQGYYGYTF; CDR3 DNA: TGTGCCAGCAGAGAACAGGGGTACTATGGCTACACCTTC
D gene: TRBD2; clone size: -; J gene: TRBJ2-1; V gene: TRBV28; CDR3 protein: CASHPSGSYNEQFF; CDR3 DNA: TGTGCCAGCCACCCTAGCGGGAGCTACAATGAGCAGTTCTTC
D gene: TRBD1; clone size: -; J gene: TRBJ1-4; V gene: TRBV28; CDR3 protein: CASKRTGAAYGEKLFF; CDR3 DNA: TGTGCCAGCAAAAGGACAGGGGCGGCTTACGGAGAAAAACTGTTTTTT
D gene: -; clone size: -; J gene: TRBJ2-3; V gene: TRBV18; CDR3 protein: CASSPPSAGPVRQYF; CDR3 DNA: TGTGCCAGCTCACCACCCTCCGCGGGGCCCGTTAGGCAGTATTTT
D gene: -; clone size: -; J gene: TRBJ2-5; V gene: TRBV28; CDR3 protein: CASSLTEETQYF; CDR3 DNA: TGTGCCAGCAGTCTTACTGAAGAGACCCAGTACTTC
D gene: TRBD1; clone size: -; J gene: TRBJ2-7; V gene: TRBV7-7; CDR3 protein: CASSATDRDSHEQYF; CDR3 DNA: TGTGCCAGCAGCGCCACTGACAGGGACAGCCACGAGCAGTACTTC
D gene: -; clone size: -; J gene: TRBJ1-3; V gene: TRBV19; CDR3 protein: CATRRVSGNTIYF; CDR3 DNA: TGTGCCACTCGCAGGGTTTCTGGAAACACCATATATTTT
D gene: TRBD1; clone size: -; J gene: TRBJ1-1; V gene: TRBV19; CDR3 protein: CASSISRSGGPQSEAFF; CDR3 DNA: TGTGCCAGTAGTATAAGTCGGTCAGGGGGTCCTCAATCTGAAGCTTTCTTT
D gene: -; clone size: -; J gene: TRBJ1-1; V gene: TRBV7-2; CDR3 protein: CASTQGGRNTEAFF; CDR3 DNA: TGTGCCAGCACCCAGGGAGGTAGAAACACTGAAGCTTTCTTT
D gene: TRBD1; clone size: -; J gene: TRBJ1-4; V gene: TRBV7-9; CDR3 protein: CASSSRTGGNEKLFF; CDR3 DNA: TGTGCCAGCAGCTCGCGGACAGGGGGAAATGAAAAACTGTTTTTT
D gene: -; clone size: -; J gene: TRBJ1-4; V gene: TRBV7-9; CDR3 protein: CASSLGRTTNEKLFF; CDR3 DNA: TGTGCCAGCAGCTTAGGCAGGACAACTAATGAAAAACTGTTTTTT
D gene: TRBD1; clone size: -; J gene: TRBJ1-6; V gene: TRBV7-2; CDR3 protein: CASSRRGSNYNSPLHF; CDR3 DNA: TGTGCCAGCAGCCGCAGGGGGTCTAATTATAATTCACCCCTCCACTTT
D gene: TRBD1; clone size: -; J gene: TRBJ1-2; V gene: TRBV29-1; CDR3 protein: CSVLPWGQGEAGGYTF; CDR3 DNA: TGCAGCGTTCTTCCTTGGGGACAGGGGGAGGCTGGTGGCTACACCTTC
D gene: -; clone size: once; J gene: TRBJ1-2; V gene: TRBV11-2; CDR3 protein: CASSLDWGSYGYTF; CDR3 DNA: TGTGCCAGCAGCTTAGATTGGGGCTCCTATGGCTACACCTTC
D gene: -; clone size: -; J gene: TRBJ2-2; V gene: TRBV28; CDR3 protein: CASSRNTGELFF; CDR3 DNA: TGTGCCAGCAGTCGGAACACCGGGGAGCTGTTTTTT
D gene: -; clone size: -; J gene: TRBJ2-5; V gene: TRBV28; CDR3 protein: CASRPGAWETQYF; CDR3 DNA: TGTGCCAGCAGGCCAGGGGCGTGGGAGACCCAGTACTTC
D gene: -; clone size: -; J gene: TRBJ2-4; V gene: TRBV19; CDR3 protein: CASSPFQGPKNIQYF; CDR3 DNA: TGTGCCAGTAGTCCCTTTCAGGGGCCCAAAAACATTCAGTACTTC
D gene: -; clone size: -; J gene: TRBJ1-1; V gene: TRBV18; CDR3 protein: CASSSGYRNTEAFF; CDR3 DNA: TGTGCCAGCTCGAGCGGGTATCGGAACACTGAAGCTTTCTTT
D gene: TRBD1; clone size: -; J gene: TRBJ1-2; V gene: TRBV5-1; CDR3 protein: CASSPGDRGNSYGYTF; CDR3 DNA: TGCGCCAGCAGCCCCGGGGACAGGGGCAACTCCTATGGCTACACCTTC
D gene: -; clone size: -; J gene: TRBJ2-3; V gene: TRBV25-1; CDR3 protein: CASSLGATDTQYF; CDR3 DNA: TGTGCCAGCAGCCTTGGGGCCACAGATACGCAGTATTTT
D gene: -; clone size: once; J gene: TRBJ1-5; V gene: TRBV10-3; CDR3 protein: CAISDPGQPQHF; CDR3 DNA: TGTGCCATCAGTGACCCAGGGCAGCCCCAGCATTTT
D gene: -; clone size: -; J gene: TRBJ2-3; V gene: TRBV6-1; CDR3 protein: CASSDAGRSSTDTQYF; CDR3 DNA: TGTGCCAGCAGTGACGCAGGGAGGTCTAGCACAGATACGCAGTATTTT
D gene: -; clone size: -; J gene: TRBJ1-2; V gene: TRBV28; CDR3 protein: CASSPTHSRLSGYTF; CDR3 DNA: TGTGCCAGCAGCCCGACCCATTCCAGGCTCTCGGGCTACACCTTC
D gene: TRBD1; clone size: once; J gene: TRBJ2-7; V gene: TRBV11-2; CDR3 protein: CASSSGTGTSYEQYF; CDR3 DNA: TGTGCCAGCAGCTCTGGGACAGGGACTTCCTACGAGCAGTACTTC
D gene: TRBD2; clone size: few; J gene: TRBJ2-1; V gene: TRBV7-2; CDR3 protein: CASSSLSGGDDEQFF; CDR3 DNA: TGTGCCAGCAGCTCACTTAGCGGGGGGGACGATGAGCAGTTCTTC
D gene: -; clone size: -; J gene: TRBJ1-4; V gene: TRBV15; CDR3 protein: CATGRGYNEKLFF; CDR3 DNA: TGTGCCACGGGAAGGGGGTATAATGAAAAACTGTTTTTT
D gene: -; clone size: -; J gene: TRBJ1-4; V gene: TRBV7-9; CDR3 protein: CASSLYGGGDTTNEKLFF; CDR3 DNA: TGTGCCAGCAGCTTATATGGGGGAGGGGACACAACTAATGAAAAACTGTTTTTT
D gene: TRBD1; clone size: -; J gene: TRBJ1-4; V gene: TRBV19; CDR3 protein: CASSLTGINEKLFF; CDR3 DNA: TGTGCCAGTAGCTTGACAGGGATTAATGAAAAACTGTTTTTT